This T cell receptor (beta chain) came from a study of CD8+CD57+ T cells in acquired aplastic anemia (dated by TCRdb to the late 2010s). Describing the broader study: On average, sorted CD4+ and CD8+ cells yielded 3.2 ug of extracted DNA, with a range of about 0.19 to 30 ug. CD8+CD57+ expansion was defined as a frequency above the mean frequency observed in healthy subjects. General study outcomes and caveats: Although around 30 CD8+ CDR3 sequences were shared by patients and controls, these sequences appeared highly expressed in patients and within the immunodominant clones of patients. Between patients and healthy controls, no significant difference in CD8+ Simpson's diversity was found (P=0.060).

Expansion of CD8+CD57+ cells had been shown by flow cytometry in the patients chosen for sequencing. Every patient had a diagnosis of severe acquired aplastic anemia based on International Study of Aplastic Anemia and Agranulocytosis and Camitta criteria. Patients had received no therapy at the time of blood sampling. In this study, sorted CD4+ and CD8+ T cells from the blood of healthy subjects and of severe aplastic anemia patients had their TCR repertoires deep-sequenced. In the USA, patient enrollment took place under clinicaltrials.gov protocols 00001620, 01623167, 00001397, 00071045, 00081523 and 00961064. Ficoll-Paque density gradient centrifugation was used to isolate peripheral blood mononuclear cells. Before DNA was extracted, CD4+ and CD8+ T cells were sorted using either FACS or magnetic beads. CDR1 and CDR2 (SGHTA, FQGNSA) derive from the germline V gene. V loses 5 bases, J loses 3 bases, and the germline ends lie 13 bases apart. From cysteine to phenylalanine, the CDR3 is 14 amino acids long. CDR3 DNA is the only sequence kept; it has 42 bases, read in frame from the first base.

Genomic DNA served as template for TCR beta VDJ combination and CDR3 sequence profiling. TCR repertoire sequencing was run on an Illumina HiSeq 2000. The authors' analysis ran thus. TRBV/TRBJ rearrangement plots, CDR3 size and DJ length profiles, and Simpson's diversity index were used to evaluate the repertoires. The most abundant DNA sequence in the deep sequencing data was defined as the immunodominant clone. CDR3 amino acid sequences were checked for sharing between subjects and were compared against published repertoires and the VDJdb database. TCRdb reran the public reads through fastp at Q25 and MiXCR, keeping productive beta chains. Here each entry gathers all rows of one CDR3 protein and keeps the most common genes and DNA. These V and J calls are TCRdb output, not the study's own analysis. For this sample there are about 180,000 distinct CDR3 sequences; 48% appear just once. Over 10% of the sample goes to the ten largest clones.

This clonotype was found once. Its cognate antigen has yet to be identified. No much larger clone exists at a distance of one base, and base qualities are not known. A single read constitutes weak evidence. The receptor comes from a human donor with aplastic anemia. The sequencing input was sorted CD4+, CD8+, or CD8+CD57+ T cells (not recorded which) from PBMCs. The chain is encoded by TRBV7-2 joined to TRBJ2-5; the D gene is possibly TRBD1, with 5 bases matching. The CDR3 is CASSPILGEETQYF. The DNA is as follows: TGTGCCAGCAGCCCTATTCTAGGGGAAGAGACCCAGTACTTC.